This is a list of T cell receptor beta chains from one sample in a study of cytomegalovirus exposure and HLA in healthy donors. The protocol was immunoSEQ multiplex PCR, while the TCRdb copy is restricted to in-frame clones and leaves out a portion. The data contain over 150,000 clones, approximately 62% of them singletons. Sample: PBMCs. The source of these receptors is a man aged 45-65 years in good health and CMV-seronegative. Both conserved end residues are part of each CDR3. Fields, in order: CDR3 protein, CDR3 DNA, clone size, V gene, CDR3 length, D gene, J gene. D genes are given only for firm matches. A clone size is listed for some rows: how often the clone was seen (once, few, many), or a class if it is expanded.

cdr3_aa: CSVYAGVANTGELFF; cdr3_nt: TGCAGCGTGTATGCGGGGGTCGCGAACACCGGGGAGCTGTTTTTT; clone_size: -; v_call: TRBV29-1; cdr3_length: 15; d_call: TRBD2; j_call: TRBJ2-2
cdr3_aa: CASSPTTGPEQYF; cdr3_nt: TGTGCCAGCAGCCCAACGACAGGGCCCGAGCAGTACTTC; clone_size: -; v_call: TRBV7-8; cdr3_length: 13; d_call: TRBD1; j_call: TRBJ2-7
cdr3_aa: CASSLVSLAQDTQYF; cdr3_nt: TGCGCCAGCAGCTTAGTTTCACTAGCCCAGGATACGCAGTATTTT; clone_size: -; v_call: TRBV5-1; cdr3_length: 15; d_call: -; j_call: TRBJ2-3
cdr3_aa: CASSSSGGSDTQYF; cdr3_nt: TGTGCCAGCAGCTCTAGCGGGGGGTCAGATACGCAGTATTTT; clone_size: -; v_call: TRBV7-9; cdr3_length: 14; d_call: TRBD2; j_call: TRBJ2-3
cdr3_aa: CASSFYKGQGALGGRKFSEAFF; cdr3_nt: TGTGCCAGCAGTTTTTACAAAGGACAGGGGGCGCTTGGAGGGAGAAAATTCTCTGAAGCTTTCTTT; clone_size: -; v_call: TRBV27; cdr3_length: 22; d_call: TRBD1; j_call: TRBJ1-1
cdr3_aa: CASSLASGGSGELFF; cdr3_nt: TGTGCCAGCAGCTTGGCTAGCGGGGGGTCCGGGGAGCTGTTTTTT; clone_size: -; v_call: TRBV5-4; cdr3_length: 15; d_call: TRBD2; j_call: TRBJ2-2
cdr3_aa: CASSQDSRRGFGYTF; cdr3_nt: TGCGCCAGCAGCCAAGATTCTCGCCGGGGGTTTGGCTACACCTTC; clone_size: few; v_call: TRBV4-1; cdr3_length: 15; d_call: -; j_call: TRBJ1-2
cdr3_aa: CASSQDGGQSNTGELFF; cdr3_nt: TGCGCCAGCAGCCAAGATGGAGGACAGTCGAACACCGGGGAGCTGTTTTTT; clone_size: -; v_call: TRBV4-3; cdr3_length: 17; d_call: -; j_call: TRBJ2-2
cdr3_aa: CASSLEGARSGNTIYF; cdr3_nt: TGTGCCAGCAGCTTAGAAGGGGCGCGTTCCGGAAACACCATATATTTT; clone_size: -; v_call: TRBV7-2; cdr3_length: 16; d_call: -; j_call: TRBJ1-3
cdr3_aa: CASSILRSTGVDTEAFF; cdr3_nt: TGTGCCAGTAGTATTCTCCGGTCGACAGGGGTGGACACTGAAGCTTTCTTT; clone_size: -; v_call: TRBV19; cdr3_length: 17; d_call: TRBD1; j_call: TRBJ1-1
cdr3_aa: CASSFAQVGIQYF; cdr3_nt: TGTGCCAGCAGCTTCGCGCAGGTCGGCATTCAGTACTTC; clone_size: -; v_call: TRBV11-2; cdr3_length: 13; d_call: -; j_call: TRBJ2-4
cdr3_aa: CASSQGHWRRLNTEAFF; cdr3_nt: TGCGCCAGCAGCCAAGGACATTGGAGGAGACTGAACACTGAAGCTTTCTTT; clone_size: -; v_call: TRBV4-1; cdr3_length: 17; d_call: -; j_call: TRBJ1-1
cdr3_aa: CASSLEGLGNSYEQYF; cdr3_nt: TGTGCCAGCAGCTTAGAAGGTCTAGGCAATTCCTACGAGCAGTACTTC; clone_size: once; v_call: TRBV7-2; cdr3_length: 16; d_call: -; j_call: TRBJ2-7
cdr3_aa: CASSSPRDRANYEQYF; cdr3_nt: TGTGCCAGCAGCTCTCCTCGGGACAGGGCAAACTACGAGCAGTACTTC; clone_size: -; v_call: TRBV28; cdr3_length: 16; d_call: TRBD1; j_call: TRBJ2-7
cdr3_aa: CASSFLTGTGPYEQYF; cdr3_nt: TGTGCCAGCAGCTTTCTCACCGGGACAGGGCCCTACGAGCAGTACTTC; clone_size: -; v_call: TRBV5-6; cdr3_length: 16; d_call: TRBD1; j_call: TRBJ2-7
cdr3_aa: CASSLNQLGNTEAFF; cdr3_nt: TGTGCCAGCAGCTTAAATCAACTAGGGAACACTGAAGCTTTCTTT; clone_size: -; v_call: TRBV11-2; cdr3_length: 15; d_call: -; j_call: TRBJ1-1
cdr3_aa: CASSFSRDTEAFF; cdr3_nt: TGTGCCAGCAGCTTCAGCAGGGACACTGAAGCTTTCTTT; clone_size: -; v_call: TRBV7-2; cdr3_length: 13; d_call: -; j_call: TRBJ1-1
cdr3_aa: CSVGEGGEAFF; cdr3_nt: TGCAGCGTTGGGGAAGGGGGTGAAGCTTTCTTT; clone_size: -; v_call: TRBV29-1; cdr3_length: 11; d_call: -; j_call: TRBJ1-1
cdr3_aa: CASSSGTTGGSEQYF; cdr3_nt: TGTGCCAGCAGTTCCGGTACCACAGGGGGCTCCGAGCAGTACTTC; clone_size: -; v_call: TRBV27; cdr3_length: 15; d_call: TRBD1; j_call: TRBJ2-7
cdr3_aa: CASSFRPRGEQETQYF; cdr3_nt: TGTGCCAGCAGCTTTCGTCCAAGGGGCGAACAAGAGACCCAGTACTTC; clone_size: -; v_call: TRBV7-2; cdr3_length: 16; d_call: -; j_call: TRBJ2-5
cdr3_aa: CASSQGLPRTGELFF; cdr3_nt: TGCGCCAGCAGCCAAGGCCTCCCTCGGACCGGGGAGCTGTTTTTT; clone_size: -; v_call: TRBV4-1; cdr3_length: 15; d_call: -; j_call: TRBJ2-2
cdr3_aa: CASSRGKSTDTQYF; cdr3_nt: TGCGCCAGCAGCCGAGGAAAGAGCACAGATACGCAGTATTTT; clone_size: once; v_call: TRBV4-3; cdr3_length: 14; d_call: -; j_call: TRBJ2-3
cdr3_aa: CASSDGAVDEQYF; cdr3_nt: TGTGCCAGCAGTGACGGGGCAGTTGATGAGCAGTACTTC; clone_size: few; v_call: TRBV6-4; cdr3_length: 13; d_call: -; j_call: TRBJ2-7
cdr3_aa: CASKQQGMGNTEAFF; cdr3_nt: TGTGCCAGCAAACAACAGGGAATGGGGAACACTGAAGCTTTCTTT; clone_size: -; v_call: TRBV28; cdr3_length: 15; d_call: -; j_call: TRBJ1-1
cdr3_aa: CASSQQSGVGFPLHF; cdr3_nt: TGTGCCAGCAGTCAGCAGTCGGGTGTTGGATTTCCCCTCCACTTT; clone_size: -; v_call: TRBV7-6; cdr3_length: 15; d_call: -; j_call: TRBJ1-6
cdr3_aa: CASSETVSFKTYEQYF; cdr3_nt: TGTGCCAGCAGTGAAACGGTATCCTTCAAAACCTACGAGCAGTACTTC; clone_size: -; v_call: TRBV2; cdr3_length: 16; d_call: -; j_call: TRBJ2-7
cdr3_aa: CASSQDSQRGNYEQYF; cdr3_nt: TGTGCCAGCAGCCAAGATTCGCAGCGGGGGAACTACGAGCAGTACTTC; clone_size: few; v_call: TRBV4-2; cdr3_length: 16; d_call: TRBD2; j_call: TRBJ2-7
cdr3_aa: CASSGQGVFQPQHF; cdr3_nt: TGTGCCAGCAGTGGTCAGGGGGTCTTTCAGCCCCAGCATTTT; clone_size: -; v_call: TRBV6-1; cdr3_length: 14; d_call: TRBD1; j_call: TRBJ1-5
cdr3_aa: CASRRTNTDTQYF; cdr3_nt: TGTGCCAGCAGGCGGACTAACACAGATACGCAGTATTTT; clone_size: -; v_call: TRBV5-4; cdr3_length: 13; d_call: -; j_call: TRBJ2-3
cdr3_aa: CASSPASGGYEQYF; cdr3_nt: TGTGCCAGCAGCCCGGCTAGCGGTGGCTACGAGCAGTACTTC; clone_size: once; v_call: TRBV7-9; cdr3_length: 14; d_call: TRBD2; j_call: TRBJ2-7
cdr3_aa: CASSVAPTSWEQFF; cdr3_nt: TGTGCCAGCAGCGTAGCTCCGACTAGCTGGGAGCAGTTCTTC; clone_size: -; v_call: TRBV9; cdr3_length: 14; d_call: TRBD2; j_call: TRBJ2-1
cdr3_aa: CASSPLDSGGANEQFF; cdr3_nt: TGTGCCAGCTCTCCCCTCGATAGCGGGGGGGCTAATGAGCAGTTCTTC; clone_size: -; v_call: TRBV18; cdr3_length: 16; d_call: TRBD2; j_call: TRBJ2-1
cdr3_aa: CASSPYGPLLTDTEAFF; cdr3_nt: TGTGCCAGCTCACCATACGGCCCTCTATTAACAGACACTGAAGCTTTCTTT; clone_size: -; v_call: TRBV18; cdr3_length: 17; d_call: -; j_call: TRBJ1-1
cdr3_aa: CASSSQPSGNTIYF; cdr3_nt: TGTGCCAGCAGCTCACAGCCCTCTGGAAACACCATATATTTT; clone_size: -; v_call: TRBV11-2; cdr3_length: 14; d_call: -; j_call: TRBJ1-3
cdr3_aa: CASSEGQVRNTEAFF; cdr3_nt: TGCGCCAGCAGTGAGGGCCAGGTGAGGAACACTGAAGCTTTCTTT; clone_size: -; v_call: TRBV10-2; cdr3_length: 15; d_call: -; j_call: TRBJ1-1
cdr3_aa: CASRPGTGERYTEAFF; cdr3_nt: TGCGCCAGCAGGCCCGGGACAGGGGAGAGGTACACTGAAGCTTTCTTT; clone_size: few; v_call: TRBV4-1; cdr3_length: 16; d_call: TRBD1; j_call: TRBJ1-1
cdr3_aa: CSVEQVQFTDTQYF; cdr3_nt: TGCAGCGTTGAACAAGTACAGTTCACAGATACGCAGTATTTT; clone_size: -; v_call: TRBV29-1; cdr3_length: 14; d_call: -; j_call: TRBJ2-3
cdr3_aa: CASSSFTGLAGGGQETQYF; cdr3_nt: TGCGCCAGCAGCTCCTTTACCGGACTAGCGGGGGGCGGGCAAGAGACCCAGTACTTC; clone_size: -; v_call: TRBV4-1; cdr3_length: 19; d_call: TRBD2; j_call: TRBJ2-5
cdr3_aa: CAISKDRDNTEAFF; cdr3_nt: TGTGCCATCAGTAAAGACAGAGACAACACTGAAGCTTTCTTT; clone_size: -; v_call: TRBV10-3; cdr3_length: 14; d_call: -; j_call: TRBJ1-1
cdr3_aa: CASSPIGQGKYGYTF; cdr3_nt: TGTGCCAGCAGCCCGATAGGACAGGGGAAGTATGGCTACACCTTC; clone_size: -; v_call: TRBV2; cdr3_length: 15; d_call: TRBD1; j_call: TRBJ1-2
cdr3_aa: CASSLGTSSWDSFSTGELFF; cdr3_nt: TGTGCCAGCAGCTTAGGTACATCCAGTTGGGACAGTTTTTCTACCGGGGAGCTGTTTTTT; clone_size: -; v_call: TRBV7-8; cdr3_length: 20; d_call: TRBD1; j_call: TRBJ2-2
cdr3_aa: CASSLGAGQNTDTQYF; cdr3_nt: TGTGCCAGCAGCTTAGGCGCGGGGCAGAACACAGATACGCAGTATTTT; clone_size: -; v_call: TRBV7-2; cdr3_length: 16; d_call: -; j_call: TRBJ2-3
cdr3_aa: CASSRNPGGQETQYF; cdr3_nt: TGTGCCAGCTCCCGAAACCCAGGGGGACAAGAGACCCAGTACTTC; clone_size: once; v_call: TRBV18; cdr3_length: 15; d_call: TRBD1; j_call: TRBJ2-5
cdr3_aa: CASRPQGAGNTGELFF; cdr3_nt: TGTGCCAGCAGACCTCAGGGGGCGGGCAACACCGGGGAGCTGTTTTTT; clone_size: -; v_call: TRBV13; cdr3_length: 16; d_call: TRBD1; j_call: TRBJ2-2
cdr3_aa: CASSSTGVRNSPLHF; cdr3_nt: TGTGCCAGCAGTTCGACAGGGGTTAGGAATTCACCCCTCCACTTT; clone_size: -; v_call: TRBV28; cdr3_length: 15; d_call: TRBD1; j_call: TRBJ1-6
cdr3_aa: CAISESLSGYTDTQYF; cdr3_nt: TGTGCCATCAGTGAGTCCCTTAGCGGATACACAGATACGCAGTATTTT; clone_size: once; v_call: TRBV10-3; cdr3_length: 16; d_call: -; j_call: TRBJ2-3
cdr3_aa: CASSVTGGGTEAFF; cdr3_nt: TGTGCCAGCAGCGTGACAGGGGGAGGCACTGAAGCTTTCTTT; clone_size: -; v_call: TRBV5-6; cdr3_length: 14; d_call: TRBD1; j_call: TRBJ1-1
cdr3_aa: CASSRRLTGELFF; cdr3_nt: TGTGCCAGCAGCCGGAGGCTAACCGGGGAGCTGTTTTTT; clone_size: -; v_call: TRBV5-6; cdr3_length: 13; d_call: -; j_call: TRBJ2-2
cdr3_aa: CASSNPGLSRPEQFF; cdr3_nt: TGTGCCAGCAGTAACCCGGGACTCTCGAGGCCTGAGCAGTTCTTC; clone_size: -; v_call: TRBV6-1; cdr3_length: 15; d_call: -; j_call: TRBJ2-1
cdr3_aa: CASSLEGVAGNTIYF; cdr3_nt: TGTGCCAGCAGCTTAGAGGGGGTAGCTGGAAACACCATATATTTT; clone_size: -; v_call: TRBV7-9; cdr3_length: 15; d_call: -; j_call: TRBJ1-3
cdr3_aa: CATSRLRTSGGSEQFF; cdr3_nt: TGTGCCACCAGCAGGCTTCGGACTAGCGGAGGGAGTGAGCAGTTCTTC; clone_size: -; v_call: TRBV15; cdr3_length: 16; d_call: TRBD2; j_call: TRBJ2-1
cdr3_aa: CASSSGQGIYSPLHF; cdr3_nt: TGTGCCAGCAGTTCCGGACAGGGGATTTATTCACCCCTCCACTTT; clone_size: -; v_call: TRBV2; cdr3_length: 15; d_call: TRBD1; j_call: TRBJ1-6
cdr3_aa: CASSSSGGADTQYF; cdr3_nt: TGCGCCAGCAGCTCCAGCGGGGGGGCGGATACGCAGTATTTT; clone_size: -; v_call: TRBV5-1; cdr3_length: 14; d_call: TRBD2; j_call: TRBJ2-3
cdr3_aa: CASSSGQVGPHTGELFF; cdr3_nt: TGTGCCAGCAGTTCGGGACAAGTGGGCCCTCACACCGGGGAGCTGTTTTTT; clone_size: -; v_call: TRBV27; cdr3_length: 17; d_call: -; j_call: TRBJ2-2
cdr3_aa: CASSFSSGRTDTQYF; cdr3_nt: TGTGCCAGCAGCTTTTCGAGCGGCCGCACAGATACGCAGTATTTT; clone_size: -; v_call: TRBV5-4; cdr3_length: 15; d_call: -; j_call: TRBJ2-3
cdr3_aa: CASSIAGSKEQYF; cdr3_nt: TGTGCCAGCAGCATCGCGGGGAGTAAGGAGCAGTACTTC; clone_size: -; v_call: TRBV5-4; cdr3_length: 13; d_call: -; j_call: TRBJ2-7